A single T cell receptor (beta chain) is shown here with its context. This clonotype has at least ten counts. The clone's antigen remains unknown. No base qualities exist here, and no much larger clone lies one base off it. Preparation of the library involved 5' RACE. For sequencing, an Illumina HiSeq 2000 was employed. A universal primer binding site was introduced by template switching, and a unique molecular identifier was present in the final cDNA, enabling accurate counting of TCR cDNA molecules. Specific primers in the conserved constant-segment region were used to synthesize first-strand cDNA for the TCR alpha and beta chains. To control for contamination, every cDNA library was double barcoded, receiving both a SMART-Mk sample barcode and Illumina barcodes. TruSeq adapter sequences, together with Illumina sample barcodes, were added in two successive PCR steps. The TCR alpha and beta cDNA libraries were sequenced on the Illumina HiSeq platform using custom primers. In the original analysis: Unique molecular identifiers were extracted from raw reads with MiGEC, and CDR3 positions were determined with MiXCR. Recombination models were inferred per individual with the repgenHMM and IGoR tools using an EM algorithm. The analysis of shared clonotypes was done with the tcR package in R, with sharing normalized by the product of cloneset sizes. Out-of-frame nonproductive sequences were analyzed to study raw recombination free of thymic and clonal selection effects. TCRdb took the public reads, trimmed them with fastp at Q25, ran MiXCR for clone calling and kept in-frame beta chains. A single entry per CDR3 protein holds the most common genes and DNA from its merged rows. Here the V and J calls rest on TCRdb's processing, not on the authors' analysis. This sample lists around 960,000 distinct CDR3 sequences; 9% to 15% were detected once. Around 1.6% of the sample belongs to the ten largest clones.

This entry comes from a study of identical twins (dated by TCRdb to 2016 to 2018). About the full investigation: To test whether fetal clonotypes persist, this study deep-sequenced TCR alpha and beta repertoires from monozygotic twins, from unrelated adults of various ages, and from cord blood. Replicate twin experiments were performed at different times using different library preparation protocols to rule out contamination.

Every donor in the study was a healthy Caucasian. The twin cohort consisted of three pairs of female monozygotic twins, all aged roughly 18 to 29 years. RNA for TCR libraries was isolated from peripheral blood mononuclear cells. Study-wide conclusions, independent of this receptor: Excess twin sharing in beta out-of-frame sequences was weaker because fewer shared sequences lowered the signal-to-noise ratio. Conclusions relied on cross-sectional statistical analysis, since the same donors could not be followed over many years. Compared with coincidental sharing between unrelated individuals, out-of-frame TCR alpha sequences shared between twins showed an excess of sequences with low generation probability. Out-of-frame TCR alpha sharing in monozygotic twins was systematically underestimated by recombination models, whereas sharing between unrelated individuals was in agreement with the recombination models. Zero-insertion analyses could be partly confounded by invariant T cells such as MAIT and iNKT, though diverse VJ usage argued against such confounding for most clonotypes. Fewer insertions were carried by abundant cord blood beta clonotypes; a weaker similar trend was observed in young adult naive repertoires, while no such trend was observed in memory repertoires.

As encoded in the germline V gene, CDR1 is SGHAT while CDR2 is FQNNGV. Reading from cysteine to phenylalanine, the CDR3 counts 12 amino acids. Here the CDR3 DNA is all that survives: 36 bases in frame from base 1. The V and J ends are trimmed by 2 bases and 4 bases, leaving 4 bases between them. The same sample was also studied in work on yellow fever vaccine responses in identical twins. From that second study: The T cell response to vaccination in identical twins was reported by the authors to appear partly convergent and partly personalized. In the study, vaccine-responding T cell clones were precisely tracked in identical twins.

The TCR originated in a woman aged 18-35 years in good health. The sample consisted of PBMCs. This chain is built from TRBV11-2 and TRBJ2-3; the D gene is unclear. CDR3 sequence: CASSLIADTQYF. The DNA sequence follows: TGTGCCAGCAGCTTAATTGCAGATACGCAGTATTTT.